Following are 2 T cell receptor beta chains from one sample sequenced in a study of blood T cell repertoires in COVID-19. The assay was immunoSEQ multiplex PCR, and TCRdb's table has in-frame clones only and misses some. The sample carries around 200,000 clones, approximately 90% recorded once. Sample: peripheral blood. These receptor sequences come from a man in his forties or fifties with acute or convalescent COVID-19.

The rearrangement joins TRBV9 to TRBJ1-3, with 8 bases fitting TRBD1. The germline V gene encodes CDR1 SGDLS and CDR2 YYNGEE. The CDR3 runs to 18 residues. The V segment lost 4 bases and the J segment 4 bases; nucleotides outside the gene matches: 16. CDR3 region: CASSSRRQGALSGNTIYF. The CDR3 region has the DNA TGTGCCAGCAGCTCCCGCAGGCAGGGGGCTTTATCGGGAAACACCATATATTTT.

Of note for this clone: One junction end disagrees with the germline gene, perhaps due to a read error. The chain links TRBV25-1 to TRBJ2-5; unclear D gene. This CDR3 region has 14 residues. The germline V gene encodes CDR1 MGHDK and CDR2 SYGVNS. CDR3 in DNA: TGTGCCACCAGTGCAGTCCAGTGGGCAGAGACCCAGTACTTC. It codes for CATSAVQWAETQYF.